The 21 T cell receptor beta chains given below trace back to one sample, sequenced in a study of beta chain features in type 1 diabetes. Investigators reverse transcribed all isolated RNA, so they sequenced expressed TCRB transcripts. Produced via immunoSEQ multiplex PCR; TCRdb's table is partial and in-frame only. The table records roughly 450,000 clones, roughly 14% of them present only once. The specimen sequenced was naive CD4+ T cells from blood. The receptors here all came from a man aged 25-45 years in good health.

The table lists this clone with a few counts. The chain links TRBV9 to TRBJ2-2, with 7 bases that match TRBD1. The length of the CDR3 is 13 residues. Trimming at V came to 3 bases and at J to 7 bases, leaving 3 bases not matched to a gene. CDR1 is SGDLS and CDR2 is YYNGEE in the germline V gene. The CDR3, as DNA: TGTGCCAGCAGCGGGACAGGCGACGGGGAGCTGTTTTTT. The encoded protein is CASSGTGDGELFF.

The chain joins TRBV15 to TRBJ2-7, with D possibly TRBD2 on 5 matching bases. CDR1 and CDR2 (germline): LNHNV, YYDKDF (reference sequence). Trimming took 2 bases from V and 5 from J, leaving 16 bases between them. CDR3 length: 15 amino acids. The CDR3 nucleotides are TGTGCCACCAGCAGAAGTCCGGGATCTTCCAACGAGCAGTACTTC. The encoded protein is CATSRSPGSSNEQYF.

This sequence joins TRBV7-9 and TRBJ2-5; D possibly corresponds to TRBD2 (6 bases). The CDR3 is made up of 17 amino acids. V was clipped by 3 bases and J by 2 bases, with 19 bases between them. Germline V gives CDR1 SEHNR, CDR2 FQNEAQ (reference sequence). The CDR3 coding sequence is TGTGCCAGCAGCTTCAATGGGTACCGGGGGTATCAAGAGACCCAGTACTTC. Encoded protein: CASSFNGYRGYQETQYF.

The rearrangement joins TRBV7-2 to TRBJ1-1, with a weak D call TRBD1 (5 bases). The CDR3 has 15 residues. Trimming pared 0 bases from V and 2 bases from J, leaving 10 bases between. Germline values: CDR1 SGHTA, CDR2 FQGNSA. In DNA, the CDR3 is TGTGCCAGCAGCTTAGCGGGGACGATTAACACTGAAGCTTTCTTT. Translated, it gives CASSLAGTINTEAFF.

This clone has only a few counts. This sequence joins TRBV9 and TRBJ1-1; no reliable D call. Germline V gene sequence: CDR1 SGDLS, CDR2 YYNGEE. The CDR3 is 15 amino acids. Trimming stripped 4 bases from V and 1 base from J, with 14 bases between. This CDR3 is CASSRRESPNTEAFF. CDR3 coding DNA: TGTGCCAGCAGCAGGAGGGAATCACCGAACACTGAAGCTTTCTTT.

The genes are TRBV4-1 and TRBJ2-4, with 8 bases matching TRBD2. The CDR3 contains 17 residues. Per the germline V gene, CDR1 is MGHRA and CDR2 is YSYEKL. Trimming took 3 bases from V and 10 from J; bases not matched to a gene: 17. CDR3: CASSHVAVSGRERIQYF. DNA of the CDR3: TGCGCCAGCAGCCACGTCGCTGTAAGCGGGAGAGAAAGAATTCAGTACTTC.

The V gene is TRBV7-2, the J gene TRBJ2-5; D remains unclear. Germline loops: CDR1 SGHTA, CDR2 FQGNSA. The CDR3 has 13 residues. V shed 3 bases and J shed 1 base, with 6 bases lying between them. The CDR3: CASSFTSQETQYF. Written as DNA, the CDR3 is TGTGCCAGCAGCTTCACGAGCCAAGAGACCCAGTACTTC.

The J gene is TRBJ2-5, the V gene TRBV6-5; D uncertain. CDR1 MNHEY and CDR2 SVGAGI come from the germline V gene. The CDR3 length is 13 residues. The V end was cut by 6 bases, the J end by 9 bases, with 17 bases between. As DNA, the CDR3 is TGTGCCAGCAGGGAACGAACTCCTGAACCCCAGTACTTC. This codes for CASRERTPEPQYF.

The rearrangement joins TRBV19 to TRBJ2-1, with no clear D. The CDR3 spans 11 residues. The germline gives CDR1 LNHDA, CDR2 SQIVND (reference sequence). V was pared by 3 bases and J by 8 bases, with 5 bases between. The CDR3 sequence: CASSIRYEQFF. DNA of the CDR3: TGTGCCAGTAGTATCCGCTATGAGCAGTTCTTC.

This clone has only a few counts. This chain uses TRBV13 with TRBJ2-7; 10 nucleotides agree with TRBD2. V gave up 0 bases and J gave up 2 bases; unmatched junction bases: 4. The CDR3 is 16 amino acids. Germline V lookup: CDR1 PRHDT, CDR2 FYEKMQ (reference sequence). This CDR3 is CASSLGLAGSPYEQYV. As DNA, the CDR3 is TGTGCCAGCAGCTTAGGACTAGCGGGGAGCCCCTACGAGCAGTACGTC.

The chain uses TRBV7-3 and TRBJ2-1, with 10 bases lining up with TRBD2. The length of the CDR3 is 15 residues. V lost 5 bases, J lost 5 bases, and 6 bases stayed unmatched. CDR1 SGHTA and CDR2 FQGTGA come from the germline V gene. CDR3 DNA: TGTGCCAGCAGCCAGACTAGCGGGTTTAACAATGAGCAGTTCTTC. Amino acids: CASSQTSGFNNEQFF.

This clone was recorded a few times. The chain joins TRBV4-1 to TRBJ2-1; D is ambiguous. Trimming took off 0 bases at V and 6 bases at J, with 9 bases between the two ends. Germline V gene lookup returns CDR1 MGHRA and CDR2 YSYEKL. CDR3 length: 14 residues. The CDR3 DNA reads as TGCGCCAGCAGCCAAGACCGCGTGACCAATGAGCAGTTCTTC. Amino acids: CASSQDRVTNEQFF.

This clone was picked up a small number of times. The rearrangement links TRBV6-5 to TRBJ2-5, with 12 bases aligning to TRBD1. Trimming cost V 5 bases and J 5 bases; bases outside gene matches: 6. From germline, CDR1 is MNHEY and CDR2 SVGAGI. The length of the CDR3 is 15 residues. The CDR3 here is CASSRGTGGMETQYF. The CDR3 DNA reads TGTGCCAGCAGTAGAGGGACAGGGGGCATGGAGACCCAGTACTTC.

This clone showed up just a few times. This chain links TRBV7-9 with TRBJ2-1; 8 nucleotides line up with TRBD2. This CDR3 region has 15 residues. In germline, CDR1 is SEHNR, CDR2 FQNEAQ (reference sequence). Trimming cost V 5 bases and J 3 bases; bases outside gene matches: 6. The CDR3 coding sequence is TGTGCCAGCAGCCTGGGACTAGGTGGCTACAATGAGCAGTTCTTC. It codes for CASSLGLGGYNEQFF.

This clone was picked up a small number of times. V gene TRBV30 combines with J gene TRBJ1-2, with D possibly TRBD1 on 6 matching bases. This CDR3 contains 13 residues. CDR1 is GTSNPN, CDR2 SVGIG, per germline (reference sequence). V gave up 1 base and J gave up 7 bases, with 13 bases separating them. CDR3 residues: CAWSGTGTGGYTF. The CDR3 region has the DNA TGTGCCTGGAGTGGCACAGGGACCGGTGGCTACACCTTC.

The chain links TRBV18 to TRBJ1-1; the D is unclear. CDR3 length: 14 amino acids. Between the trimmed V and J ends, which lost 2 bases and 0 bases, there was a span of 7 bases. Germline V gives CDR1 KGHSH, CDR2 LQKENI. CDR3 coding DNA: TGTGCCAGCTCACCAGCTACGGTGAACACTGAAGCTTTCTTT. This gives the protein CASSPATVNTEAFF.

V is TRBV10-3 and J is TRBJ1-1; D not resolved. The CDR3 extends over 14 amino acids. Looked up from germline, CDR1 is ENHRY and CDR2 is SYGVKD. Trimming stripped 2 bases from V and 1 base from J, with 8 bases between. CDR3 bases: TGTGCCATCAGTGAGGACATTCGGAACACTGAAGCTTTCTTT. Amino acid sequence: CAISEDIRNTEAFF.

The genes are TRBV30 and TRBJ2-3, with unresolved D. Germline V gene lookup returns CDR1 GTSNPN and CDR2 SVGIG (reference sequence). CDR3 length: 11 residues. V was trimmed by 4 bases and J by 5 bases, leaving 7 bases between them. Here the CDR3 DNA reads TGTGCCTGGACTACCTTAGATACGCAGTATTTT. It codes for CAWTTLDTQYF.

The chain couples TRBV7-8 to TRBJ1-5; the D gene is possibly TRBD1 (6 bases). V was pared by 7 bases and J by 4 bases, with 11 bases between. The germline V gene has CDR1 SGHVS and CDR2 FQNEAQ. CDR3 size: 13 residues. For the CDR3, the DNA is TGTGCCAGCACCGAAGACAGGAATCAGCCCCAGCATTTT. This sequence encodes CASTEDRNQPQHF.

This chain connects TRBV11-3 to TRBJ2-5; TRBD1 agrees at 10 bases. V lost 3 bases, J lost 6 bases, and 7 bases stayed unmatched. Germline CDR1 SGHNT, CDR2 YENEEA. This CDR3 contains 15 residues. The CDR3 sequence is CASSFDRGLEKTQYF. The CDR3 DNA is TGTGCCAGCAGCTTCGACAGGGGGCTGGAAAAGACCCAGTACTTC.

J is TRBJ1-6 and V is TRBV18; the match to TRBD1 covers 7 bases. Germline values: CDR1 KGHSH, CDR2 LQKENI. This CDR3 is 14 amino acids long. The junction had 1 base not matched to a gene; V was cut back by 4 bases and J by 4 bases. The CDR3 loop reads CASSRDSYNSPLHF. CDR3 in DNA: TGTGCCAGCTCACGGGACAGTTATAATTCACCCCTCCACTTT.